This T cell receptor (beta chain) was documented in a study of T cells after yellow fever vaccination. Study-wide background: Low-cell-number fractions underwent preparation using SMART-Seq v4 Ultra Low Input. The study's findings and limits: Once the booster was given, most primary-vaccination clones reappeared, at 95% to 98% for CD4 and around 90% for CD8.

CDR3 size: 14 residues. The germline gives CDR1 SGHTA, CDR2 FQGNSA. The V end lost 3 bases, the J end lost 5 bases, and 12 bases lay between the germline ends. In regard to this clonotype: Its antigen is not identified.

As TCR cDNA was made by 5'RACE template switching, a universal primer site and UMIs were added. TCRdb called the 5' RACE reads again in MiXCR, with one record for every CDR3 protein. The sample comprises under 500,000 distinct CDR3 sequences, around 20% of which are singletons, and 15% to 20% rests with the top ten. The rearrangement links TRBV7-2 to TRBJ2-3; the D gene could be TRBD1 or TRBD2 (6 bases each). Sequenced material: PBMCs, taken before the yellow fever booster vaccination. The clonotype was recovered from a man younger than 35 who received the YFV17D yellow fever vaccine. The CDR3 sequence: CASSFVGGLDTQYF. Here the CDR3 DNA reads TGTGCCAGCAGCTTTGTTGGGGGGCTAGATACGCAGTATTTT.